What follows are 13 T cell receptor beta chains derived from one specimen sequenced in a study of regulatory T cells in long-lasting Graves disease. According to the study, TCR beta libraries were built with iRepertoire HTBI primers and CDR3-region Arm-PCR. TCRdb re-called the multiplex PCR reads with MiXCR, one entry per CDR3 protein. The table lists hundreds of thousands of distinct CDR3 sequences, around an eighth of them singletons, with roughly a tenth in the top ten. The time point: newly diagnosed GD, antithyroid drugs for less than 3 months. PBMC RNA served as the TCR library source. These data were also filed under a second study, of T cells in Graves' hyperthyroidism and ophthalmopathy.

The starting material was peripheral blood mononuclear cells (PBMCs), obtained at new diagnosis, from a patient treated with antithyroid drugs. Receptors were obtained from a young man with Graves disease.

This clonotype has at least ten counts. V gene TRBV27 combines with J gene TRBJ2-1; TRBD1 agrees at 7 bases. This CDR3 region has 15 residues. Unmatched junction bases numbered 13, after V lost 5 bases and J lost 9 bases. Germline assignment: CDR1 MNHEY and CDR2 SMNVEV (reference sequence). This chain's CDR3 is CASSGKRGRWVEQFF. CDR3 DNA sequence: TGTGCCAGCAGTGGGAAAAGGGGGCGATGGGTTGAGCAGTTCTTC.

This clonotype was detected many times. This chain joins TRBV7-2 and TRBJ2-7, with D tentatively TRBD1 (5 bases). The CDR3 has 13 residues. V lost 3 bases to trimming and J lost 2 bases, with 8 bases between them. The germline V gene has CDR1 SGHTA and CDR2 FQGNSA. This CDR3 is CASSLDKAYEQYF. The CDR3 DNA follows: TGTGCCAGCAGCTTGGACAAGGCCTACGAGCAGTACTTC. Full variable domain (remainder filled in from reference TRBV7-2 and TRBJ2-7): GAGVSQSPSNKVTEKGKDVELRCDPISGHTALYWYRQSLGQGLEFLIYFQGNSAPDKSGLPSDRFSAERTGGSVSTLTIQRTQQEDSAVYLCASSLDKAYEQYFGPGTRLTVT.

This clonotype was counted ten times or more. The rearrangement uses TRBV5-1 and TRBJ2-1; 8 bases match TRBD2. The CDR3 sequence is 16 residues long. Per germline, CDR1 SGHRS and CDR2 YFSETQ. Trimming removed 3 bases from V and 6 bases from J; junction bases left unmatched: 11. DNA for the CDR3: TGCGCCAGCAGCTGGGCTTTAGTCCTAGCGGGCAATGAGCAGTTCTTC. Amino acids: CASSWALVLAGNEQFF.

In its sample, this clonotype was seen many times. This chain joins TRBV27 and TRBJ2-1; 14 bases agree with TRBD2. In germline, CDR1 is MNHEY, CDR2 SMNVEV (reference sequence). With V trimmed by 6 bases and J by 2 bases, 12 bases remained unmatched. The CDR3 covers 19 residues. The CDR3 region has the DNA TGTGCCAGCAGGGCCGACTGGGGGACTAGCGGGGGTGCCTACAATGAGCAGTTCTTC. This codes for CASRADWGTSGGAYNEQFF.

A word on this clonotype: At one boundary the junction diverges from the germline segment, which might be a read error. CDR3 nucleotide sequence: TGTGCCAGCAGTTCGATTGGACTAGCGGGACAAGAGACCCAGTACTTC. Amino acid sequence: CASSSIGLAGQETQYF. The V call is TRBV10-3, the J call TRBJ2-5, with 12 positions matching TRBD2. Germline CDR1 reads ENHRY; CDR2 reads SYGVKD. The CDR3 sequence is 16 residues long.

This clonotype was observed at least ten times. The V gene is TRBV20-1, the J gene TRBJ2-7; TRBD2 matches 12 bases. Germline V gives CDR1 DFQATT, CDR2 SNEGSKA (reference sequence). V gave up 4 bases and J gave up 5 bases; unmatched junction bases: 3. The CDR3 is 13 residues long. DNA for the CDR3: TGCAGTGCTACGACTAGCGGGAGCGACGAGCAGTACTTC. This sequence encodes CSATTSGSDEQYF.

This clonotype appeared many times. The chain joins TRBV7-8 to TRBJ2-7; a weak D match, TRBD1 (6 bases). Germline CDR1 and CDR2: SGHVS and FQNEAQ. V was shortened by 1 base and J by 4 bases, with 11 bases between the two germline ends. The CDR3 is made up of 14 amino acids. The CDR3, as DNA: TGTGCCAGCAGCTTAGGAGGGGGTATATACGAGCAGTACTTC. Protein product: CASSLGGGIYEQYF.

At least ten counts were recorded for this clonotype. The V gene is TRBV29-1, the J gene TRBJ2-2; perhaps TRBD2 as D (5 bases). Trimming removed 6 bases at V and 4 bases at J, with 6 bases between. CDR1 is SQVTM and CDR2 is ANQGSEA in the germline V gene. CDR3 length: 11 residues. This CDR3 reads CSVLATGELFF. The CDR3, as DNA: TGCAGCGTCCTAGCCACCGGGGAGCTGTTTTTT.

This clonotype was counted ten times or more. The chain has TRBV6-2 or TRBV6-3 and TRBJ2-7, with D perhaps TRBD1 or TRBD2 (5 bases each). This CDR3 is built from 14 residues. The V and J ends lost 6 bases and 2 bases respectively, with 14 bases between them. Germline V lookup: CDR1 MNHEY, CDR2 SVGEGT. CDR3 residues: CASSRDGRTYEQYF. CDR3 bases: TGTGCCAGCAGCCGGGACGGACGGACCTACGAGCAGTACTTC.

This clonotype showed up many times. CDR3 sequence (DNA): TGTGCCACTCAGGGGGCGAGGGGCAATCAGCCCCAGCATTTT. Its translation: CATQGARGNQPQHF. The J gene is TRBJ1-5, the V gene TRBV10-3; 8 bases align to TRBD1. Unmatched junction bases numbered 7, after V lost 10 bases and J lost 2 bases. The CDR3 sequence is 14 residues long. The germline gives CDR1 ENHRY, CDR2 SYGVKD.

This clonotype appeared many times. The chain recombines TRBV11-2 with TRBJ2-2; D possibly corresponds to TRBD1 (5 bases). The germline CDR1 and CDR2 sequences are SGHAT and FQNNGV. The CDR3 length is 15 residues. V lost 1 base to trimming and J lost 2 bases, with 8 bases between them. In nucleotides, the CDR3 is TGTGCCAGCAGCTTAGGACAGTATAACACCGGGGAGCTGTTTTTT. This gives the protein CASSLGQYNTGELFF.

J is TRBJ2-5 and V is TRBV12-3 or TRBV12-4; 9 nucleotides agree with TRBD1. This CDR3 is 14 amino acids long. After removal of 5 bases from V and 5 bases from J, the junction contained 6 bases not matched to a gene. The CDR3 nucleotides read TGTGCCAGCAGTACACAGGGGGCAATGGAGACCCAGTACTTC. Amino acids: CASSTQGAMETQYF.

This clonotype was picked up a small number of times. The chain combines TRBV9 with TRBJ2-1, with D perhaps TRBD2 (7 bases). CDR3 length: 14 amino acids. CDR1 and CDR2 from the germline V gene are SGDLS and YYNGEE. The germline V and J ends were trimmed by 0 bases and 7 bases, with 11 bases remaining between them. For the CDR3, the DNA is TGTGCCAGCAGCGTAGTAGGGGGAGGGAATGAGCAGTTCTTC. Translating gives CASSVVGGGNEQFF.